Each of the 19 T cell receptor beta chains below was sequenced from the same sample in a study of cytomegalovirus exposure and HLA in healthy donors. PCR involved 60 Vbeta and 13 Jbeta primers. Assay: immunoSEQ multiplex PCR; the TCRdb copy retains only in-frame clones and omits some. The profile shows about 200,000 clones, about 80% of them singletons. Specimen: PBMCs. Every receptor here comes from a man aged 18 to 30 in good health and CMV-seronegative.

This clone was observed a handful of times. The chain employs TRBV4-1 and TRBJ2-3; 9 nucleotides agree with TRBD2. The CDR3 is 14 amino acids. The germline gives CDR1 MGHRA, CDR2 YSYEKL. V dropped 3 bases and J dropped 4; count of bases not matched to a gene: 2. The CDR3 DNA reads TGCGCCAGCAGCCAGCGGGAGGGCCCAGATACGCAGTATTTT. This gives the protein CASSQREGPDTQYF.

The rearrangement uses TRBV2 and TRBJ2-1, with 13 bases matching TRBD2. Germline V gene lookup returns CDR1 SNHLY and CDR2 FYNNEI. V trimming: 4 bases; J trimming: 10 bases; junction bases outside the gene matches: 7. The length of the CDR3 is 15 residues. The CDR3 nucleotides read TGTGCCAGCAGTGGCACTAGCGGGAGGGCCTGGGAGCAGTTCTTC. As protein: CASSGTSGRAWEQFF.

The V gene is TRBV5-1, the J gene TRBJ2-3, with D unclear. This CDR3 has 15 residues. Trimming took off 2 bases at V and 0 bases at J, with 10 bases between the two ends. The germline CDR1 and CDR2 sequences are SGHRS and YFSETQ. DNA for the CDR3: TGCGCCAGCAGCTTCCTAGATTCTAGCACAGATACGCAGTATTTT. This codes for CASSFLDSSTDTQYF.

This chain connects TRBV2 to TRBJ2-7; 8 nucleotides match TRBD1. Germline V gives CDR1 SNHLY, CDR2 FYNNEI. The CDR3 spans 16 residues. V lost 6 bases and J lost 1; bases outside the gene matches: 11. Here the CDR3 reads CASRRDGQGLSYEQYF. CDR3 coding DNA: TGTGCCAGCAGACGAGATGGACAGGGCCTATCCTACGAGCAGTACTTC.

This clone was recorded a few times. The V and J genes are TRBV14 and TRBJ2-5, with 14 bases that match TRBD2. V lost 5 bases and J lost 4; bases outside the gene matches: 3. The CDR3 totals 15 residues. The V gene's germline CDR1 is SGHDN and CDR2 FVKESK. CDR3 in DNA: TGTGCCAGCAGCTACGGACTAGCGGGAGGAGAGACCCAGTACTTC. This codes for CASSYGLAGGETQYF. The full variable domain, rest sourced from reference TRBV14 and TRBJ2-5, is EAGVTQFPSHSVIEKGQTVTLRCDPISGHDNLYWYRRVMGKEIKFLLHFVKESKQDESGMPNNRFLAERTGGTYSTLKVQPAELEDSGVYFCASSYGLAGGETQYFGPGTRLLVL.

This clone was seen once. This chain connects TRBV28 to TRBJ1-1; TRBD1 might be the D (5 bases). Germline CDR1 reads MDHEN; CDR2 reads SYDVKM. The CDR3 is 15 amino acids. Trimming removed 2 bases at V and 5 bases at J, with 15 bases between. In nucleotides, the CDR3 is TGTGCCAGCAGTTTACCCAGGGCTTTTGGGACTGAAGCTTTCTTT. Translation gives CASSLPRAFGTEAFF.

This clone is a singleton in its sample. The rearrangement joins TRBV4-2 to TRBJ2-7, with 7 bases lining up with TRBD2. The trim removed 1 base at V and 2 bases at J, leaving 14 bases unmatched. The CDR3 totals 18 residues. CDR1 is LGHNA and CDR2 is YNFKEQ in the germline V gene. CDR3 DNA: TGTGCCAGCAGCCAAGTCCTCCAAAGTGGGGGGAGGGCCTACGAGCAGTACTTC. Protein product: CASSQVLQSGGRAYEQYF.

Comment on this clone: This CDR3 is also generated by other DNA sequences in the sample. This CDR3 is CASSLFGGMNGYTF. CDR3 nucleotide sequence: TGTGCCAGCAGCTTATTCGGGGGAATGAATGGCTACACCTTC. This rearrangement joins TRBV11-2 to TRBJ1-2, with D tentatively TRBD1 (5 bases). The CDR3 loop spans 14 amino acids. Deletions cut 2 bases from V and 6 bases from J, with 13 bases between. Per germline, CDR1 SGHAT and CDR2 FQNNGV.

The J gene is TRBJ2-3, the V gene TRBV18; 7 positions agree with TRBD1. This CDR3 spans 14 amino acids. Germline values: CDR1 KGHSH, CDR2 LQKENI. V was pared by 4 bases and J by 5 bases, with 6 bases of the junction left unmatched. The CDR3 reads CASSLDRVRDTQYF. DNA for the CDR3: TGTGCCAGCTCACTAGACAGGGTCCGAGATACGCAGTATTTT. Drawing the rest from reference TRBV18 and TRBJ2-3, the complete variable domain is NAGVMQNPRHLVRRRGQEARLRCSPMKGHSHVYWYRQLPEEGLKFMVYLQKENIIDESGMPKERFSAEFPKEGPSILRIQQVVRGDSAAYFCASSLDRVRDTQYFGPGTRLTVL.

The chain recombines TRBV28 with TRBJ2-7, with D possibly being TRBD2 (5 bases). CDR3 length: 13 amino acids. V lost 8 bases to trimming and J lost 4 bases, with 15 bases between them. In germline, CDR1 is MDHEN, CDR2 SYDVKM. As DNA, the CDR3 is TGTGCCAGCCTGGGGTGGGAGCATTACGAGCAGTACTTC. It translates to CASLGWEHYEQYF.

The chain joins TRBV5-6 to TRBJ2-7, with 13 bases identical to TRBD2. This CDR3 is built from 14 residues. After removal of 3 bases from V and 4 bases from J, the junction contained 1 base not matched to a gene. Germline V lookup: CDR1 SGHDT, CDR2 YYEEEE. CDR3 sequence (DNA): TGTGCCAGCAGCTCACTAGCGGGAGGGTACGAGCAGTACTTC. It translates to CASSSLAGGYEQYF.

The table lists this clone with a count of one. The chain links TRBV2 to TRBJ1-2; D unresolved. CDR1 and CDR2 from the germline V gene are SNHLY and FYNNEI. V lost 3 bases and J lost 0, with 8 bases in between. This CDR3 region has 14 residues. CDR3 in amino acids: CASSDARTNYGYTF. The CDR3 nucleotides read TGTGCCAGCAGTGATGCCAGGACTAACTATGGCTACACCTTC.

The chain recombines TRBV19 with TRBJ1-5, with 9 bases aligning to TRBD1. Per the germline V gene, CDR1 is LNHDA and CDR2 is SQIVND (reference sequence). Germline trimming cut 6 bases from V and 2 bases from J; bases unmatched to any gene: 11. The CDR3 consists of 17 residues. The DNA for the CDR3 is TGTGCCAGTAGCGTCCCCCCCAGGACAGGGGGCAATCAGCCCCAGCATTTT. Translating gives CASSVPPRTGGNQPQHF.

V gene TRBV2 combines with J gene TRBJ1-2, with D tentatively TRBD1 (5 bases). The length of the CDR3 is 14 residues. Per germline, CDR1 SNHLY and CDR2 FYNNEI. Trimming took 9 bases from V and 0 from J, leaving 14 bases between them. In DNA form, the CDR3 reads TGTGCCAGTTCCGGGGGGGAGACTAACTATGGCTACACCTTC. It codes for CASSGGETNYGYTF.

The gene calls are TRBV11-3 and TRBJ2-2; 10 bases line up with TRBD1. The CDR3 is 15 residues long. V was pared by 4 bases and J by 6 bases, with 5 bases of the junction left unmatched. Per the germline V gene, CDR1 is SGHNT and CDR2 is YENEEA. The CDR3 loop reads CASSSPDRGAGELFF. In DNA, the CDR3 is TGTGCCAGCAGCTCCCCGGACAGGGGGGCCGGGGAGCTGTTTTTT.

This clone was picked up a small number of times. In DNA, the CDR3 is TGCGCCAGCAGCGCAGCGGGAGGTTACAATGAGCAGTTCTTC. Its translation is CASSAAGGYNEQFF. This chain connects TRBV5-1 to TRBJ2-1, with 9 bases lining up with TRBD2. The germline V gene encodes CDR1 SGHRS and CDR2 YFSETQ. V was clipped by 4 bases and J by 4 bases; unmatched bases: 3. This CDR3 comprises 14 residues.

V and J are TRBV7-4 and TRBJ2-7; 8 bases match TRBD1. Germline loops: CDR1 SGHVT, CDR2 SQSDAQ. J gave up 2 bases and V 0 bases, and 6 bases lay outside the gene matches. The CDR3 is made up of 16 amino acids. Here the CDR3 DNA reads TGTGCCAGCAGCTTAGCGAGGACAGGGAAACCCTACGAGCAGTACTTC. This encodes CASSLARTGKPYEQYF.

This clone was picked up one time. CDR3 loop: CARSTEGQGVGETQYF. CDR3 coding DNA: TGTGCCAGAAGCACTGAAGGACAGGGGGTCGGCGAGACCCAGTACTTC. V gene TRBV5-3 combines with J gene TRBJ2-5; 10 nucleotides match TRBD1. TRBV5-3 is an open reading frame whose function is uncertain. CDR3 length: 16 residues. The trim removed 4 bases at V and 5 bases at J, leaving 11 bases unmatched.

This clone appeared a single time. The chain carries TRBV6-5 and TRBJ1-1; a weak D match, TRBD1 (5 bases). Germline assignment: CDR1 MNHEY and CDR2 SVGAGI. Trimming shortened V by 6 bases and J by 0 bases, and 14 bases separated the two germline ends. This CDR3 comprises 15 residues. The CDR3 sequence is CASSQLQGVNTEAFF. The CDR3 nucleotides read TGTGCCAGCAGCCAACTACAAGGGGTGAACACTGAAGCTTTCTTT.